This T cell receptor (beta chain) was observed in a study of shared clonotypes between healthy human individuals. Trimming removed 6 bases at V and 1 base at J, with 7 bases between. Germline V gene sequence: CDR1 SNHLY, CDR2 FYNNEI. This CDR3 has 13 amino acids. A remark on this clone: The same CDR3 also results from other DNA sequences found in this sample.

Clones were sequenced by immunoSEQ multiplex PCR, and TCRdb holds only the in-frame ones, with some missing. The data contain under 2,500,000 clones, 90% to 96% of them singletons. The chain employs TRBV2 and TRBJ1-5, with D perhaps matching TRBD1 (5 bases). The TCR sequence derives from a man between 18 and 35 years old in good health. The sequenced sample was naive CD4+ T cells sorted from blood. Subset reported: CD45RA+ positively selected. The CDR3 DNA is TGTGCCAGCAGCGGGGACAGCAATCAGCCCCAGCATTTT. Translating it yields CASSGDSNQPQHF.